This T cell receptor beta chain was sequenced for a study of cytotoxic CD8 clonotypes in ibrutinib-treated CLL. This clone was found a few times. Here immunoSEQ multiplex PCR was the method, and the copy in TCRdb shows in-frame clones only, minus some. The sample shows tens of thousands of clones, 56% of them seen only once. The TCR sequence derives from a human donor with chronic lymphocytic leukemia. The starting material was PBMCs, obtained after 24 months of ibrutinib treatment.

The CDR3 sequence: CASSQSGVGTDTQYF. CDR3 nucleotide sequence: TGTGCCAGCAGCCAAAGCGGGGTGGGCACAGATACGCAGTATTTT. The chain combines TRBV28 with TRBJ2-3, with 7 positions matching TRBD2. Trimming at V came to 6 bases and at J to 1 base, leaving 7 bases not matched to a gene. The CDR3 spans 15 residues. The germline V gene encodes CDR1 MDHEN and CDR2 SYDVKM.